Each of the 32 T cell receptor beta chains below was sequenced from the same sample in a study of cytomegalovirus exposure and HLA in healthy donors. Both 60 Vbeta primers and 13 Jbeta primers went into the PCR. Profiling relied on immunoSEQ multiplex PCR, and the TCRdb table lists in-frame clones only, not all of them. The table includes about 160,000 clones, roughly 79% detected once. The sample comprised PBMCs. The receptors here all came from a man aged 35-49 years in good health and CMV-seronegative.

The J gene is TRBJ2-5, the V gene TRBV19; 9 bases fit TRBD1. Germline CDR1 and CDR2: LNHDA and SQIVND (reference sequence). The ends lost 7 bases at V and 5 bases at J; junction bases unmatched: 2. This CDR3 is built from 12 residues. The CDR3 nucleotides are TGTGCCAGTATCGGGACAGGGGAGACCCAGTACTTC. Translating it yields CASIGTGETQYF.

This clone was counted a single time. The chain carries TRBV7-9 and TRBJ1-2, with D unclear. Trimming removed 3 bases from V and 4 bases from J, with 15 bases in between. The CDR3 has 15 amino acids. Germline V gives CDR1 SEHNR, CDR2 FQNEAQ (reference sequence). This chain's CDR3 is CASSFSGSNGYGYTF. The CDR3, as DNA: TGTGCCAGCAGCTTCTCCGGGTCGAATGGCTATGGCTACACCTTC.

This chain joins TRBV6-5 and TRBJ1-1; the D gene is possibly TRBD1 (6 bases). The CDR3 sequence is 15 residues long. Looked up from germline, CDR1 is MNHEY and CDR2 is SVGAGI. The V gene lost 2 bases and the J gene lost 6 bases, with 16 bases spanning the gap. The DNA for the CDR3 is TGTGCCAGCAGTTACCCTCAGGGGAAGGAGGCTGAAGCTTTCTTT. Translation gives CASSYPQGKEAEAFF.

The chain has TRBV2 and TRBJ2-7, with 8 bases aligning to TRBD1. Germline trimming cut 7 bases from V and 1 base from J; bases unmatched to any gene: 9. The length of the CDR3 is 15 residues. Germline-derived CDR1 and CDR2 are SNHLY and FYNNEI. This CDR3 is CASITAGTGSYEQYF. The CDR3 DNA sequence: TGTGCCAGCATAACAGCCGGGACAGGTTCCTACGAGCAGTACTTC.

The chain links TRBV7-3 to TRBJ2-7, with D uncertain. CDR1 and CDR2 (germline): SGHTA, FQGTGA. This CDR3 has 12 residues. The V end was cut by 1 base, the J end by 5 bases, with 6 bases between. The CDR3 coding sequence is TGTGCCAGCAGCTTAATGGGCGACGAGCAGTACTTC. This gives the protein CASSLMGDEQYF.

The chain carries TRBV5-1 and TRBJ2-1; TRBD2 aligns across 8 bases. Germline lookup yields CDR1 SGHRS and CDR2 YFSETQ. This CDR3 is 15 amino acids long. The V gene end was trimmed by 3 bases and the J gene end by 5 bases; junction bases not matched to a gene: 7. Here the CDR3 reads CASSSGGGTHNEQFF. The CDR3 nucleotides read TGCGCCAGCAGCTCAGGCGGGGGGACACACAATGAGCAGTTCTTC.

The CDR3 reads CASSSLRGASNTGELFF. The DNA for the CDR3 is TGTGCCAGCAGTTCCCTCCGGGGTGCCTCGAACACCGGGGAGCTGTTTTTT. The J gene is TRBJ2-2, the V gene TRBV27; TRBD2 is a possible D gene (5 bases). CDR1 is MNHEY, CDR2 SMNVEV, per germline (reference sequence). The ends were cut back, 4 bases at V and 0 bases at J, with 15 bases in the middle. There are 17 residues in the CDR3.

The chain uses TRBV4-1 and TRBJ2-2, with D possibly TRBD2 on 7 matching bases. Between the trimmed V and J ends, which lost 6 bases and 2 bases, there was a span of 10 bases. The CDR3 loop spans 14 amino acids. Germline V CDR1 and CDR2: MGHRA, YSYEKL. The CDR3 sequence: CASRGGPNTGELFF. The CDR3 DNA is TGCGCCAGCAGGGGGGGGCCCAACACCGGGGAGCTGTTTTTT.

The chain is built from TRBV28 and TRBJ1-1; TRBD1 might be the D (5 bases). The CDR3 sequence is 12 residues long. V lost 9 bases, J lost 4 bases, and 12 bases lay in between. Germline-derived CDR1 and CDR2 are MDHEN and SYDVKM. The DNA of the CDR3 is TGTGCCAGTGGAGGGGCCGGCACTGAAGCTTTCTTT. Its protein product is CASGGAGTEAFF.

This clone was seen only a few times. V and J are TRBV7-2 and TRBJ2-1; a weak D match, TRBD1 (6 bases). This CDR3 is 13 amino acids long. Trimming pared 1 base from V and 7 bases from J, leaving 8 bases between. Germline lookup yields CDR1 SGHTA and CDR2 FQGNSA. The CDR3 sequence: CASSLGTENEQFF. In nucleotides, the CDR3 is TGTGCCAGCAGCTTAGGGACAGAAAATGAGCAGTTCTTC.

This clone was observed a single time. J is TRBJ1-4 and V is TRBV5-4; 7 bases match TRBD1. Germline V gives CDR1 SGHNT, CDR2 YYREEE (reference sequence). The CDR3 has 16 amino acids. J was trimmed by 4 bases and V by 3 bases; bases with no gene match: 9. CDR3 protein: CASSSPSRDSNEKLFF. CDR3 nucleotides: TGTGCCAGCAGCTCGCCGTCCCGGGACAGTAATGAAAAACTGTTTTTT. The full variable domain, with the rest looked up from reference TRBV5-4 and TRBJ1-4, is ETGVTQSPTHLIKTRGQQVTLRCSSQSGHNTVSWYQQALGQGPQFIFQYYREEENGRGNFPPRFSGLQFPNYSSELNVNALELDDSALYLCASSSPSRDSNEKLFFGSGTQLSVL.

The V call is TRBV11-2, the J call TRBJ1-1; 7 bases are a match to TRBD1. Germline V lookup: CDR1 SGHAT, CDR2 FQNNGV. J lost 3 bases, V lost 1 base, and 2 bases had no gene match. CDR3 length equals 14 residues. CDR3 sequence reads: CASSLGTGDTEAFF. The CDR3 nucleotides are TGTGCCAGCAGCTTAGGAACAGGGGACACTGAAGCTTTCTTT.

The V and J genes are TRBV28 and TRBJ1-5; 8 bases match TRBD1. The germline CDR1 and CDR2 sequences are MDHEN and SYDVKM. The CDR3 extends over 16 amino acids. Trimming at V came to 1 base and at J to 6 bases, leaving 8 bases not matched to a gene. The CDR3, as DNA: TGTGCCAGCAGTTTATTACAGGGGGAAGTTGGTCAGCCCCAGCATTTT. Its translation: CASSLLQGEVGQPQHF.

The chain has TRBV7-9 and TRBJ2-1, with D tentatively TRBD1 (5 bases). With 4 bases removed from V and 5 bases from J, the gap between germline ends came to 12 bases. The germline gives CDR1 SEHNR, CDR2 FQNEAQ (reference sequence). This CDR3 is 14 amino acids long. CDR3 amino acids: CASSSLDSHNEQFF. Written as DNA, the CDR3 is TGTGCCAGCAGCTCTCTCGACAGCCACAATGAGCAGTTCTTC.

The rearrangement joins TRBV6-1 to TRBJ1-5; D may be TRBD1 (6 bases). Germline V gene lookup returns CDR1 MNHNS and CDR2 SASEGT. The V and J ends lost 6 bases and 3 bases respectively, with 15 bases between them. The CDR3 is 15 amino acids. In DNA, the CDR3 is TGTGCCAGCAGCCAATTGACAGGAAACAATCAGCCCCAGCATTTT. Residues: CASSQLTGNNQPQHF.

The rearrangement uses TRBV15 and TRBJ1-5, with a weak D call TRBD1 (6 bases). V gave up 4 bases and J gave up 6 bases, with 13 bases separating them. This CDR3 is 14 amino acids long. The germline V gene encodes CDR1 LNHNV and CDR2 YYDKDF (reference sequence). CDR3 nucleotides: TGTGCCACCAGCATACGGACAGTCGGTCAGCCCCAGCATTTT. Its translation: CATSIRTVGQPQHF.

This clone was seen once. A junction boundary mismatches the germline segment, possibly from a read error. The chain is built from TRBV7-9 and TRBJ1-2, with 9 bases aligning to TRBD1. The CDR3 has 16 residues. From germline, CDR1 is SEHNR and CDR2 FQNEAQ (reference sequence). CDR3 in DNA: TGTTCCAGCAGCCCCTACGGACAGGGGATCGGCTATGGCTACACCTTC. This sequence encodes CSSSPYGQGIGYGYTF.

In this sample, this clone turned up a few times. V and J are TRBV13 and TRBJ2-1, with 8 nucleotides matching TRBD1. J was trimmed by 8 bases and V by 3 bases; bases with no gene match: 6. The germline V gene has CDR1 PRHDT and CDR2 FYEKMQ (reference sequence). The CDR3 extends over 14 amino acids. The DNA of the CDR3 is TGTGCCAGCAGCTTCACAGGGGGACTCGATGAGCAGTTCTTC. This codes for CASSFTGGLDEQFF.

The V and J genes are TRBV28 and TRBJ2-7; TRBD2 is a possible D gene (5 bases). V lost 7 bases to trimming and J lost 0 bases, with 19 bases between them. This CDR3 region has 16 residues. Germline-derived CDR1 and CDR2 are MDHEN and SYDVKM. DNA for the CDR3: TGTGCCAGCAATATTGCATCGGCGGGCAGCTCCTACGAGCAGTACTTC. It yields the protein CASNIASAGSSYEQYF.

Only a few counts were recorded for this clone. The chain recombines TRBV5-1 with TRBJ2-2; no reliable D call. Trimming cost V 4 bases and J 8 bases, with 6 bases left between them. This CDR3 region has 11 residues. In germline, CDR1 is SGHRS, CDR2 YFSETQ. For the CDR3, the DNA is TGCGCCAGCAGCGAACAAGGGGAGCTGTTTTTT. Translation gives CASSEQGELFF.

Only one count was recorded for this clone. The chain is built from TRBV29-1 and TRBJ2-7; TRBD1 matches 9 bases. The CDR3 loop spans 12 amino acids. Germline CDR1 reads SQVTM; CDR2 reads ANQGSEA. V shed 5 bases, J shed 5 bases, and the junction held 4 bases outside the gene matches. CDR3 amino acids: CSVWDRAHEQYF. CDR3 bases: TGCAGCGTTTGGGACAGGGCACACGAGCAGTACTTC.

V and J are TRBV28 and TRBJ2-5, with TRBD1 matching over 8 bases. This CDR3 contains 15 residues. V trimming: 6 bases; J trimming: 5 bases; junction bases outside the gene matches: 11. The germline V gene encodes CDR1 MDHEN and CDR2 SYDVKM. The CDR3 loop reads CASSPASYRGETQYF. CDR3 coding DNA: TGTGCCAGCAGCCCTGCAAGTTACAGGGGGGAGACCCAGTACTTC.

This rearrangement joins TRBV5-3 to TRBJ2-2; possible D gene TRBD2, 5 bases. TRBV5-3 has ORF status, its function being uncertain. V lost 3 bases, J lost 6 bases, and 12 bases lay in between. This CDR3 is built from 14 residues. The CDR3 nucleotides read TGTGCCAGAAGCTGTAGACTGAGGGCCGGGGAGCTGTTTTTT. It translates to CARSCRLRAGELFF.

Notes on this clone: One junction end does not reproduce the germline sequence, and a read error may be involved. The rearrangement links TRBV9 to TRBJ1-1; D might be TRBD1 (5 bases). The CDR3 totals 14 residues. Germline V gene data show CDR1 as SGDLS and CDR2 as YYNGEE. The CDR3 DNA sequence: TGTGCCGGCAGCGTGGAGTGGGGGGAGGCTGAAGCTTTCTTT. This gives the protein CAGSVEWGEAEAFF.

This clone was seen just once. The chain recombines TRBV21-1 with TRBJ2-3; TRBD1 is the table's D call and was not checked against the DNA. TRBV21-1 represents a pseudogene. The CDR3 is 14 residues long. CDR3 sequence reads: CASSRQHPTDTQYF. As DNA, the CDR3 is TGTGCCAGCAGCAGACAACATCCCACAGATACGCAGTATTTT.

V and J are TRBV10-2 and TRBJ1-5; 11 bases are a match to TRBD1. The germline gives CDR1 WSHSY, CDR2 SAAADI. CDR3 size: 19 residues. V lost 2 bases and J lost 1; bases outside the gene matches: 10. CDR3 sequence (DNA): TGCGCCAGCAGTGAGGGTAGGACAGGGGGCTCGGGAAGCAATCAGCCCCAGCATTTT. It is translated as CASSEGRTGGSGSNQPQHF.

This clone was seen only once. The V gene is TRBV6-5, the J gene TRBJ2-5, with D maybe TRBD1 (6 bases). The germline V gene encodes CDR1 MNHEY and CDR2 SVGAGI. The CDR3 covers 12 residues. Trimming removed 5 bases at V and 4 bases at J, with 8 bases between. The CDR3: CASSQTGETQYF. CDR3 coding DNA: TGTGCCAGCAGTCAGACAGGAGAGACCCAGTACTTC.

The chain is built from TRBV9 and TRBJ2-5; a possible D gene is TRBD2 (6 bases). CDR3 length: 15 amino acids. Germline-derived CDR1 and CDR2 are SGDLS and YYNGEE. The V end lost 3 bases, the J end lost 2 bases, and 14 bases lay between the germline ends. This CDR3 reads CASSATGDSQETQYF. In DNA form, the CDR3 reads TGTGCCAGCAGCGCGACCGGGGACTCGCAAGAGACCCAGTACTTC.

This chain connects TRBV30 to TRBJ2-2; D is perhaps TRBD1 (5 bases). CDR1 GTSNPN and CDR2 SVGIG come from the germline V gene (reference sequence). V lost 5 bases, J lost 7 bases, and 17 bases lay in between. The length of the CDR3 is 14 residues. CDR3 nucleotides: TGTGCCTGGGACCCCGGACAATCTTACGGGGAGCTGTTTTTT. It translates to CAWDPGQSYGELFF.

The CDR3 coding sequence is TGTGCCAGCAGTCCACAGGGGGGAAATCAGCCCCAGCATTTT. It yields the protein CASSPQGGNQPQHF. This rearrangement joins TRBV6-5 to TRBJ1-5, with 8 bases identical to TRBD1. The CDR3 covers 14 residues. V was clipped by 5 bases and J by 4 bases; unmatched bases: 4. Germline CDR1 is MNHEY and CDR2 is SVGAGI.

The rearrangement uses TRBV30 and TRBJ2-3; 14 positions match TRBD2. Germline-derived CDR1 and CDR2 are GTSNPN and SVGIG (reference sequence). The J segment lost 7 bases and the V segment lost 7 bases, leaving 4 bases of the junction unmatched. The CDR3 has 13 amino acids. This CDR3 reads CALTSGRDYTQYF. The DNA of the CDR3 is TGTGCCTTGACTAGCGGGAGGGACTATACGCAGTATTTT.

There are a few counts of this clone. One junction end does not reproduce the germline sequence, and a read error may be involved. This chain uses TRBV4-2 with TRBJ2-4; 9 positions match TRBD2. Looked up from germline, CDR1 is LGHNA and CDR2 is YNFKEQ. The CDR3 length is 16 residues. This CDR3 is CASSQDLAGTVNSQYF. The CDR3 DNA follows: TGTGCCAGCAGCCAAGATCTAGCGGGAACCGTAAACAGTCAGTACTTC.